This T cell receptor (beta chain) was found in a study of blood T cell repertoires in COVID-19. Looking at the study overall: Acute and convalescent COVID-19 specimens originated in the United States, Italy and Spain. PBMCs, B-cell-depleted T cells, or T cells were the source of the cDNA or gDNA that made up the material.

V was pared by 7 bases and J by 4 bases, with 14 bases of the junction left unmatched. Germline V gives CDR1 MNHNY, CDR2 SVGAGI (reference sequence). CDR3 length: 16 amino acids. Per the authors' pipeline: Estimation of nucleated cell counts relied on the amplification of reference gene primers. Generated by immunoSEQ multiplex PCR, the TCRdb table keeps only in-frame clones and is missing some. The V and J calls and clone size were taken over from that table, and D and trimming were inferred from the DNA. The sample lists approximately 45,000 clones; about nine tenths were seen once. The sequence derives from a man in his 70s with acute or convalescent COVID-19. This chain links TRBV6-6 with TRBJ2-3; 7 bases align to TRBD1. Source material: peripheral blood. The CDR3 region is CASTPPTGYSADTQYF. The CDR3 DNA is TGTGCCAGCACTCCTCCGACAGGGTACTCAGCAGATACGCAGTATTTT.